The 9 T cell receptor beta chains given below trace back to one sample, sequenced in a study of blood T cell repertoires in COVID-19 (dated by TCRdb to 2018 to 2021). Preparation of the library involved the immunoSEQ multiplex PCR assay. TCRdb obtained this table from immuneACCESS and retained in-frame rearrangements with V and J assigned. These tables miss some clones; where compared with another copy, unresolved V genes account for less than half of the shortfall, and the remainder is unexplained. This sample comprises some 180,000 clones, 84% of them detected only once. The ten largest clones add up to approximately 3% of the sample. Input material: PBMCs or T cells enriched from blood (not recorded which). The receptors stem from a woman in her 30s who had been exposed to COVID-19.

CDR3 in amino acids: CASSSVGRGNQETQYF. CDR3 nucleotide sequence: TGCGCCAGCAGCTCCGTAGGACGGGGGAACCAAGAGACCCAGTACTTC. The rearrangement links TRBV5-1 to TRBJ2-5, with D maybe TRBD2 (6 bases). The CDR3 extends over 16 amino acids. CDR1 is SGHRS and CDR2 is YFSETQ in the germline V gene. Trimming cost V 3 bases and J 0 bases, with 15 bases left between them.

The J gene is TRBJ2-7, the V gene TRBV4-1; TRBD1 matches 7 bases. The CDR3 is 16 residues long. V was clipped by 11 bases and J by 0 bases; unmatched bases: 16. The V gene's germline CDR1 is MGHRA and CDR2 YSYEKL. CDR3 residues: CARQESRGLSSYEQYF. The CDR3 DNA is TGCGCCCGCCAAGAATCTAGGGGGCTGAGCTCCTACGAGCAGTACTTC.

The CDR3 DNA reads as TGTGCCAGTAGTATAGTACTAGCGGAAACAGATACGCAGTATTTT. Translating gives CASSIVLAETDTQYF. The chain links TRBV19 to TRBJ2-3; 8 bases agree with TRBD2. The germline gives CDR1 LNHDA, CDR2 SQIVND (reference sequence). The CDR3 has 15 residues. The V gene end was trimmed by 1 base and the J gene end by 3 bases; junction bases not matched to a gene: 3.

The CDR3 region has the DNA TGTGCCAGCAGCTTAGGTGTTGCGGGAGGGGGCACTGAAGCTTTCTTT. Its translation: CASSLGVAGGGTEAFF. The chain couples TRBV11-2 to TRBJ1-1; maybe TRBD1 (6 bases). V shed 1 base and J shed 4 bases, with 16 bases lying between them. The CDR3 runs to 16 residues. CDR1 and CDR2 from the germline V gene are SGHAT and FQNNGV.

The table lists this clone with a count of one. V is TRBV19 and J is TRBJ2-7, with TRBD2 identical over 7 bases. There are 19 residues in the CDR3. Germline lookup yields CDR1 LNHDA and CDR2 SQIVND (reference sequence). V lost 4 bases to trimming and J lost 2 bases; unmatched junction nucleotides: 20. Here the CDR3 DNA reads TGTGCCAGTAGTACCCCGTCTGGCGGGGGTTTGGGAAACCCCTACGAGCAGTACTTC. Residues: CASSTPSGGGLGNPYEQYF.

The rearrangement links TRBV29-1 to TRBJ1-4, with 8 bases identical to TRBD1. The germline gives CDR1 SQVTM, CDR2 ANQGSEA. This CDR3 is built from 13 residues. Trimming at V came to 6 bases and at J to 6 bases, leaving 6 bases not matched to a gene. For the CDR3, the DNA is TGCAGCGTGGTGGACAGGGTGGATGAAAAACTGTTTTTT. Translation: CSVVDRVDEKLFF.

The V call is TRBV6-1, the J call TRBJ2-7, with D tentatively TRBD1 (5 bases). CDR3 length equals 15 residues. The V end was cut by 3 bases, the J end by 1 base, with 13 bases between. CDR1 is MNHNS and CDR2 is SASEGT in the germline V gene. The CDR3 coding sequence is TGTGCCAGCAGTGAGGTCGACAGTGCTTCCTACGAGCAGTACTTC. Translating it yields CASSEVDSASYEQYF.

The J gene is TRBJ1-5, the V gene TRBV27; 10 bases map to TRBD1. CDR3 size: 15 residues. The junction had 5 bases not matched to a gene; V was cut back by 5 bases and J by 4 bases. Germline CDR1 and CDR2: MNHEY and SMNVEV (reference sequence). The CDR3 loop reads CASSRTGGENQPQHF. The CDR3 DNA reads as TGTGCCAGCAGTAGGACAGGGGGGGAGAATCAGCCCCAGCATTTT.

The chain links TRBV7-9 to TRBJ2-7; 9 nucleotides agree with TRBD1. The germline V gene encodes CDR1 SEHNR and CDR2 FQNEAQ (reference sequence). The ends lost 5 bases at V and 4 bases at J; junction bases unmatched: 6. This CDR3 has 14 amino acids. The CDR3 here is CASSTGGSIYEQYF. CDR3 in DNA: TGTGCCAGCAGCACAGGGGGCTCTATATACGAGCAGTACTTC. Supplemented by reference TRBV7-9 and TRBJ2-7, the full variable domain reads DTGVSQNPRHKITKRGQNVTFRCDPISEHNRLYWYRQTLGQGPEFLTYFQNEAQLEKSRLLSDRFSAERPKGSFSTLEIQRTEQGDSAMYLCASSTGGSIYEQYFGPGTRLTVT.